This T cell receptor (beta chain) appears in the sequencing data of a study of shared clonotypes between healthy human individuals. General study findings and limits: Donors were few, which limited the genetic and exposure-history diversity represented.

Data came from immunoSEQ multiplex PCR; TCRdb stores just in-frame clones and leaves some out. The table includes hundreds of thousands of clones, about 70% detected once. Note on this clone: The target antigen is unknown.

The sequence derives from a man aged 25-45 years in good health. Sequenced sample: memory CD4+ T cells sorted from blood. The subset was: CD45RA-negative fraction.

As DNA, the CDR3 is TGCGCCAGCAAGCTGTCTACTAGCGGGATTTACAATGAGCAGTTCTTC. As protein: CASKLSTSGIYNEQFF. The chain uses TRBV10-2 and TRBJ2-1; 10 nucleotides align to TRBD2. Germline values: CDR1 WSHSY, CDR2 SAAADI. V dropped 7 bases and J dropped 4; count of bases not matched to a gene: 10. CDR3 length: 16 amino acids.